This T cell receptor (beta chain) was identified during a study of blood T cell repertoires in COVID-19. The overall study: Sites across the United States, Italy and Spain contributed samples from acute and convalescent COVID-19. The analysed material was cDNA or gDNA that came from T cells, B-cell-depleted T cells, or PBMCs.

CDR3 length: 17 residues. In germline, CDR1 is SNHLY, CDR2 FYNNEI. V lost 8 bases and J 0 bases, leaving 19 bases between the germline ends. Authors' analysis steps: The assay estimated nucleated cells by amplifying reference gene primers. The repertoire was sequenced with immunoSEQ multiplex PCR; TCRdb's copy has only in-frame clones and lacks some. For V, J and clone size, that table is used; D and trimming come from the DNA. Of fewer than 250,000 clones listed, around 80% are singletons. This chain connects TRBV2 to TRBJ1-4; TRBD1 might be the D (5 bases). The sequence was collected from a human donor in a cohort sampled during active COVID-19. The material sequenced was peripheral blood. In DNA form, the CDR3 reads TGTGCCAGCGGGTTTCGTACTGGCAGGGCAACTAATGAAAAACTGTTTTTT. Its translation is CASGFRTGRATNEKLFF. Full variable domain (outside the CDR3, taken from reference TRBV2 and TRBJ1-4): EPEVTQTPSHQVTQMGQEVILRCVPISNHLYFYWYRQILGQKVEFLVSFYNNEISEKSEIFDDQFSVERPDGSNFTLKIRSTKLEDSAMYFCASGFRTGRATNEKLFFGSGTQLSVL.